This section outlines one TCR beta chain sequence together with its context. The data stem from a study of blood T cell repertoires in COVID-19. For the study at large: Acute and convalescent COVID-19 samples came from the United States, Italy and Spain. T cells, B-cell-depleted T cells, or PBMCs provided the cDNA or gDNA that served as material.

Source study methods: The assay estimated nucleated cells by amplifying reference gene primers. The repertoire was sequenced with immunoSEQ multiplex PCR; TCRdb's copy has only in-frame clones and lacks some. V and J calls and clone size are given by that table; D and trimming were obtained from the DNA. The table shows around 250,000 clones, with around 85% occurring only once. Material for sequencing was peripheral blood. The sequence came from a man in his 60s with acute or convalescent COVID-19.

CDR3 in DNA: TGTGCCAGTAGTATGCGAGGGAGGGCCGTTCTCGGGGAGCTGTTTTTT. Its translation: CASSMRGRAVLGELFF. This chain links TRBV19 with TRBJ2-2, with 7 bases lining up with TRBD2. Germline trimming cut 3 bases from V and 7 bases from J; bases unmatched to any gene: 11. Germline V lookup: CDR1 LNHDA, CDR2 SQIVND (reference sequence). This CDR3 region has 16 residues. Based on the CDR3 plus reference TRBV19 and TRBJ2-2, the full variable domain is DGGITQSPKYLFRKEGQNVTLSCEQNLNHDAMYWYRQDPGQGLRLIYYSQIVNDFQKGDIAEGYSVSREKKESFPLTVTSAQKNPTAFYLCASSMRGRAVLGELFFGEGSRLTVL.